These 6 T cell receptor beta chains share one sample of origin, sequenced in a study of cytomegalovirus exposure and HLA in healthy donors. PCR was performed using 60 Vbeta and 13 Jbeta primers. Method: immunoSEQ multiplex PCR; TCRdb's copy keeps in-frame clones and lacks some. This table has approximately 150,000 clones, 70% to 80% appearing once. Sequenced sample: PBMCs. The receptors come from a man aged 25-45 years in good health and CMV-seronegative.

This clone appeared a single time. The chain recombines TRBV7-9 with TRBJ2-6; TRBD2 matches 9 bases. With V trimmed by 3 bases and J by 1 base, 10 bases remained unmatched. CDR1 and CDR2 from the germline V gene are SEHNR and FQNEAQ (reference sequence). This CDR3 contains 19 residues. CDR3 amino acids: CASSFNGGGASSGANVLTF. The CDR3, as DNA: TGTGCCAGCAGCTTCAACGGCGGGGGGGCCAGTTCTGGGGCCAACGTCCTGACTTTC.

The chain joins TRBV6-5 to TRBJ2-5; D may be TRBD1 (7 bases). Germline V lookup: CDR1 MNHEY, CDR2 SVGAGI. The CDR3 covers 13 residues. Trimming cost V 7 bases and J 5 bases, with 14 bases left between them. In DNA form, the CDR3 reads TGTGCCAGCACCCAACAGGGGAGGGAGACCCAGTACTTC. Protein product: CASTQQGRETQYF.

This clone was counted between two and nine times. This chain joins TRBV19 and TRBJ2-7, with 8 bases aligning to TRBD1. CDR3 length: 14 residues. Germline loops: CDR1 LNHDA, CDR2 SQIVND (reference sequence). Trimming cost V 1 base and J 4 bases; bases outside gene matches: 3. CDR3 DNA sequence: TGTGCCAGTAGTATAGGACAGGGGACGTACGAGCAGTACTTC. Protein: CASSIGQGTYEQYF. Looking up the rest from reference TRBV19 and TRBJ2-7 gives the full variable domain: DGGITQSPKYLFRKEGQNVTLSCEQNLNHDAMYWYRQDPGQGLRLIYYSQIVNDFQKGDIAEGYSVSREKKESFPLTVTSAQKNPTAFYLCASSIGQGTYEQYFGPGTRLTVT.

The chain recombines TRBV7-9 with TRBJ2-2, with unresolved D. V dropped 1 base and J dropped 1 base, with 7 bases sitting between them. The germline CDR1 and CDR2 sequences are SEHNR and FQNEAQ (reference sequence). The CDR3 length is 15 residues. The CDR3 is CASSLVVRNTGELFF. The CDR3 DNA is TGTGCCAGCAGCTTAGTGGTCAGGAACACCGGGGAGCTGTTTTTT.

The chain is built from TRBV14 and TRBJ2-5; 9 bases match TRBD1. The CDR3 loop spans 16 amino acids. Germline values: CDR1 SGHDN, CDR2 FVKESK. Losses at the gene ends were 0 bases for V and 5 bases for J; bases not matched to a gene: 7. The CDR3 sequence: CASSQDYGTGRETQYF. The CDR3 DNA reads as TGTGCCAGCAGCCAAGATTATGGGACAGGGAGGGAGACCCAGTACTTC.

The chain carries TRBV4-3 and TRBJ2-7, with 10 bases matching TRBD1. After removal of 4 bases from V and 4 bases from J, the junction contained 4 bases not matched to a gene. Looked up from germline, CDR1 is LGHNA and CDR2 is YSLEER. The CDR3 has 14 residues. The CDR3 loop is CASSRGQGWYEQYF. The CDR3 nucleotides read TGCGCCAGCAGCCGGGGACAGGGGTGGTACGAGCAGTACTTC.